Presented here are 27 T cell receptor beta chains from one specimen sequenced in a study of blood T cell repertoires in COVID-19. Generated by immunoSEQ multiplex PCR, the TCRdb table keeps only in-frame clones and is missing some. The data contain 25,000 to 35,000 clones, around 83% of them seen just once; the ten biggest clones take up 7% to 8.5%. The specimen was peripheral blood. All receptors come from a human donor in a cohort sampled during active COVID-19.

The chain recombines TRBV29-1 with TRBJ1-2, with TRBD1 identical over 10 bases. The V segment lost 5 bases and the J segment 3 bases; nucleotides outside the gene matches: 3. This CDR3 has 13 residues. The germline gives CDR1 SQVTM, CDR2 ANQGSEA. CDR3 loop: CSVLDRGDYGYTF. The CDR3 DNA is TGCAGCGTTCTGGACAGGGGGGACTATGGCTACACCTTC.

V gene TRBV5-1 combines with J gene TRBJ2-7; TRBD2 aligns across 7 bases. The CDR3 sequence is 15 residues long. V dropped 1 base and J dropped 2; count of bases not matched to a gene: 6. The germline CDR1 and CDR2 sequences are SGHRS and YFSETQ. CDR3 nucleotides: TGCGCCAGCAGCTTGAGCGGGGACGATCCCTACGAGCAGTACTTC. It codes for CASSLSGDDPYEQYF.

The gene calls are TRBV27 and TRBJ2-5, with 10 bases fitting TRBD2. With V trimmed by 5 bases and J by 4 bases, 7 bases remained unmatched. This CDR3 is built from 15 residues. In germline, CDR1 is MNHEY, CDR2 SMNVEV (reference sequence). CDR3 bases: TGTGCCAGCAGTCCCCTAGCGGGAGTAGGAGAGACCCAGTACTTC. This translates into CASSPLAGVGETQYF.

V gene TRBV13 combines with J gene TRBJ1-6, with 8 nucleotides matching TRBD1. The CDR3 is 14 residues long. The trim removed 5 bases at V and 10 bases at J, leaving 7 bases unmatched. CDR1 and CDR2 from the germline V gene are PRHDT and FYEKMQ (reference sequence). The CDR3 DNA reads TGTGCCAGCAGCACCTGGACAGGGAGCTCACCCCTCCACTTT. It specifies CASSTWTGSSPLHF. The full variable domain, with the rest looked up from reference TRBV13 and TRBJ1-6, is AAGVIQSPRHLIKEKRETATLKCYPIPRHDTVYWYQQGPGQDPQFLISFYEKMQSDKGSIPDRFSAQQFSDYHSELNMSSLELGDSALYFCASSTWTGSSPLHFGNGTRLTVT.

The V gene is TRBV18, the J gene TRBJ2-3; D is possibly TRBD1 (5 bases). The length of the CDR3 is 13 residues. Per the germline V gene, CDR1 is KGHSH and CDR2 is LQKENI. Trimming took off 7 bases at V and 1 base at J, with 9 bases between the two ends. CDR3 sequence: CASLTTGTDTQYF. The CDR3 DNA reads TGTGCCAGCTTAACGACAGGCACAGATACGCAGTATTTT.

The chain employs TRBV5-1 and TRBJ2-1; 9 bases line up with TRBD2. The V segment lost 0 bases and the J segment 8 bases; nucleotides outside the gene matches: 9. Germline CDR1 reads SGHRS; CDR2 reads YFSETQ. The CDR3 length is 16 residues. CDR3 coding DNA: TGCGCCAGCAGCTTGGCCCCGACTAGCGGACAGGATGAGCAGTTCTTC. This sequence encodes CASSLAPTSGQDEQFF.

This chain joins TRBV11-2 and TRBJ2-7, with a weak D call TRBD2 (5 bases). The CDR3 has 14 amino acids. Germline V gives CDR1 SGHAT, CDR2 FQNNGV. Trimming removed 2 bases from V and 3 bases from J, with 11 bases in between. CDR3 loop: CASSLPGTIYEQYF. CDR3 in DNA: TGTGCCAGCAGCTTACCGGGAACAATCTACGAGCAGTACTTC.

The V gene is TRBV10-3, the J gene TRBJ1-2; D is undetermined. V lost 8 bases to trimming and J lost 4 bases, with 8 bases between them. The germline V gene encodes CDR1 ENHRY and CDR2 SYGVKD. The CDR3 spans 11 residues. The CDR3 DNA follows: TGTGCCATCCTTGAGGCCTATGGCTACACCTTC. Its translation is CAILEAYGYTF.

The rearrangement uses TRBV11-2 and TRBJ1-6; tentatively, D is TRBD1 (6 bases). Germline V gene sequence: CDR1 SGHAT, CDR2 FQNNGV. Trimming took off 1 base at V and 1 base at J, with 8 bases between the two ends. The CDR3 contains 16 residues. CDR3 amino acids: CASSLAGDSYNSPLHF. The CDR3 nucleotides read TGTGCCAGCAGCTTAGCAGGGGATTCCTATAATTCACCCCTCCACTTT.

This rearrangement joins TRBV18 to TRBJ1-5; TRBD1 is a possible D gene (5 bases). V was pared by 3 bases and J by 4 bases, with 13 bases between. Germline V CDR1 and CDR2: KGHSH, LQKENI. The CDR3 is made up of 15 amino acids. The CDR3 sequence is CASSPSIGGNQPQHF. In nucleotides, the CDR3 is TGTGCCAGCTCACCCTCAATCGGGGGTAATCAGCCCCAGCATTTT. Drawing the rest from reference TRBV18 and TRBJ1-5, the complete variable domain is NAGVMQNPRHLVRRRGQEARLRCSPMKGHSHVYWYRQLPEEGLKFMVYLQKENIIDESGMPKERFSAEFPKEGPSILRIQQVVRGDSAAYFCASSPSIGGNQPQHFGDGTRLSIL.

The genes are TRBV27 and TRBJ2-2, with TRBD1 matching over 11 bases. CDR3 length: 15 residues. Trimming removed 6 bases from V and 6 bases from J; junction bases left unmatched: 6. Germline values: CDR1 MNHEY, CDR2 SMNVEV (reference sequence). The CDR3 DNA reads as TGTGCCAGCAGGGGGGGACAGGGGGGCCCCGGGGAGCTGTTTTTT. As protein: CASRGGQGGPGELFF.

The gene calls are TRBV6-5 and TRBJ2-1; TRBD1 matches 7 bases. In germline, CDR1 is MNHEY, CDR2 SVGAGI. This CDR3 has 13 residues. V shed 7 bases and J 7 bases; nucleotides not matched to a gene: 7. Written as DNA, the CDR3 is TGTGCCAGCACCCCACAGGGGTGGAATGAGCAGTTCTTC. It translates to CASTPQGWNEQFF.

The CDR3 protein is CASSLGGFSTGELFF. The CDR3 DNA follows: TGCGCCAGCAGCTTAGGGGGCTTTTCCACCGGGGAGCTGTTTTTT. The chain recombines TRBV5-1 with TRBJ2-2; 7 nucleotides line up with TRBD1. The CDR3 has 15 residues. Per the germline V gene, CDR1 is SGHRS and CDR2 is YFSETQ. V lost 2 bases and J lost 4; bases outside the gene matches: 5.

CDR3: CASSGGLAGVDTQYF. The CDR3 DNA follows: TGTGCCAGCAGCGGGGGACTAGCGGGAGTAGATACGCAGTATTTT. The chain carries TRBV9 and TRBJ2-3; 14 bases are shared with TRBD2. Unmatched junction bases numbered 2, after V lost 3 bases and J lost 5 bases. Germline loops: CDR1 SGDLS, CDR2 YYNGEE. There are 15 residues in the CDR3.

The rearrangement links TRBV10-3 to TRBJ1-1; 7 positions match TRBD1. After removal of 3 bases from V and 0 bases from J, the junction contained 4 bases not matched to a gene. This CDR3 contains 15 residues. The germline gives CDR1 ENHRY, CDR2 SYGVKD. This chain's CDR3 is CAISDKGGLNTEAFF. CDR3 sequence (DNA): TGTGCCATCAGTGATAAAGGGGGCCTGAACACTGAAGCTTTCTTT.

This clone showed up just once. With a much larger clone just one base away, this may be a read error. This rearrangement joins TRBV12-3 or TRBV12-4 to TRBJ2-3; D is ambiguous. The CDR3 loop spans 13 amino acids. This CDR3 reads CASNLKRTDTQYF. The CDR3 bases are TGTGCCAGCAATTTAAAGCGCACAGATACGCAGTATTTT.

The chain joins TRBV28 to TRBJ2-7; maybe TRBD2 (6 bases). Germline values: CDR1 MDHEN, CDR2 SYDVKM. The CDR3 consists of 16 residues. The V end lost 2 bases, the J end lost 1 base, and 15 bases lay between the germline ends. The CDR3 sequence is CASSLHSGTASYEQYF. The CDR3 DNA reads TGTGCCAGCAGTTTACACTCCGGGACTGCGTCCTACGAGCAGTACTTC.

The V and J genes are TRBV2 and TRBJ1-2; the match to TRBD1 covers 9 bases. V was pared by 6 bases and J by 4 bases, with 9 bases of the junction left unmatched. CDR3 length: 15 residues. Germline assignment: CDR1 SNHLY and CDR2 FYNNEI. The CDR3 is CASSKTGQGGYGYTF. Written as DNA, the CDR3 is TGTGCCAGCAGCAAAACGGGACAGGGAGGCTATGGCTACACCTTC. Full variable domain (remainder filled in from reference TRBV2 and TRBJ1-2): EPEVTQTPSHQVTQMGQEVILRCVPISNHLYFYWYRQILGQKVEFLVSFYNNEISEKSEIFDDQFSVERPDGSNFTLKIRSTKLEDSAMYFCASSKTGQGGYGYTFGSGTRLTVV.

The chain links TRBV13 to TRBJ2-7; 13 nucleotides align to TRBD2. The CDR3 is made up of 17 amino acids. Germline trimming cut 0 bases from V and 7 bases from J; bases unmatched to any gene: 9. Germline CDR1 reads PRHDT; CDR2 reads FYEKMQ (reference sequence). The CDR3 spells CASSLGHGTSGTSEQYF. CDR3 coding DNA: TGTGCCAGCAGCTTAGGCCACGGGACTAGCGGGACGTCAGAGCAGTACTTC.

This rearrangement joins TRBV30 to TRBJ2-5; possible D gene TRBD1, 6 bases. V shed 0 bases and J shed 4 bases, with 6 bases lying between them. The CDR3 extends over 12 amino acids. The V gene's germline CDR1 is GTSNPN and CDR2 SVGIG (reference sequence). In DNA form, the CDR3 reads TGTGCCTGGAGTGTACAGGGAGAGACCCAGTACTTC. It yields the protein CAWSVQGETQYF.

This clone was counted once. This chain uses TRBV27 with TRBJ2-6; no clear D. Germline lookup yields CDR1 MNHEY and CDR2 SMNVEV (reference sequence). The length of the CDR3 is 17 residues. The germline V and J ends were trimmed by 5 bases and 0 bases, with 14 bases remaining between them. This chain's CDR3 is CASSNHYRSSGANVLTF. Written as DNA, the CDR3 is TGTGCCAGCAGTAATCATTACAGAAGCTCTGGGGCCAACGTCCTGACTTTC.

In this sample, this clone turned up once. V is TRBV28 and J is TRBJ2-7, with TRBD2 matching over 11 bases. The CDR3 runs to 20 residues. Per the germline V gene, CDR1 is MDHEN and CDR2 is SYDVKM. J lost 3 bases, V lost 9 bases, and 25 bases had no gene match. Here the CDR3 reads CASSTQGGGYTSGSFYEQYF. CDR3 nucleotides: TGTGCCAGTAGCACCCAGGGAGGGGGTTACACTAGCGGGAGTTTCTACGAGCAGTACTTC. The full variable domain, in which reference TRBV28 and TRBJ2-7 provide the parts outside the CDR3, is DVKVTQSSRYLVKRTGEKVFLECVQDMDHENMFWYRQDPGLGLRLIYFSYDVKMKEKGDIPEGYSVSREKKERFSLILESASTNQTSMYLCASSTQGGGYTSGSFYEQYFGPGTRLTVT.

This chain connects TRBV12-3 or TRBV12-4 to TRBJ2-7; tentatively, D is TRBD2 (6 bases). The CDR3 consists of 13 residues. V dropped 1 base and J dropped 7 bases, with 11 bases sitting between them. The CDR3 protein is CASSLGRAGEQYF. CDR3 nucleotide sequence: TGTGCCAGCAGTTTAGGCCGGGCGGGGGAGCAGTACTTC.

The J gene is TRBJ2-2, the V gene TRBV21-1; TRBD1, the table's D call, was not compared with the DNA. TRBV21-1 is deemed a pseudogene. The CDR3 sequence is 16 residues long. For the CDR3, the DNA is TGTGCCAGCCCGCCAGGGACAGGGGGCGCGGCCGGGGAGCTGTTTTTT. Residues: CASPPGTGGAAGELFF.

This clone showed up just once. The rearrangement uses TRBV29-1 and TRBJ2-2; D not certain. V dropped 4 bases and J dropped 2 bases, with 11 bases sitting between them. CDR1 and CDR2 from the germline V gene are SQVTM and ANQGSEA. CDR3 length: 14 residues. The CDR3 DNA is TGCAGCGTTGGGGCAGGATTAAACACCGGGGAGCTGTTTTTT. Encoded protein: CSVGAGLNTGELFF.

This chain links TRBV19 with TRBJ1-1; no definite D call. V gave up 5 bases and J gave up 11 bases, with 18 bases separating them. Per the germline V gene, CDR1 is LNHDA and CDR2 is SQIVND (reference sequence). The CDR3 runs to 13 residues. CDR3 sequence reads: CASSFGGYTRAFF. The CDR3 coding sequence is TGTGCCAGTAGTTTCGGAGGGTATACACGGGCTTTCTTT.

V usage is TRBV6-5 and J usage is TRBJ1-1, with no clear D. CDR1 is MNHEY and CDR2 is SVGAGI in the germline V gene. V gave up 4 bases and J gave up 4 bases, with 13 bases separating them. This CDR3 has 14 amino acids. In DNA form, the CDR3 reads TGTGCCAGCAGTTTCTCGAGGGTAGGCACTGAAGCTTTCTTT. Protein: CASSFSRVGTEAFF.